The 30 T cell receptor beta chains in this list originate from one sample, sequenced in a study of shared clonotypes between healthy human individuals. Profiling relied on immunoSEQ multiplex PCR, and the TCRdb table lists in-frame clones only, not all of them. The sample shows 550,000 to 800,000 clones, around 72% of them seen only once. The sample taken for sequencing was memory CD4+ T cells sorted from blood. As to subset: CD45RA-negative fraction. These receptors were taken from a woman under 40 in good health.

V and J are TRBV5-8 and TRBJ2-1; D may be TRBD1 or TRBD2 (5 bases each). The CDR3 runs to 15 residues. Trimming pared 6 bases from V and 0 bases from J, leaving 13 bases between. Germline V gene data show CDR1 as SGHTS and CDR2 as YDEGEE. In DNA, the CDR3 is TGTGCCAGCACCGGGTGGGGGAGCTCCTACAATGAGCAGTTCTTC. Translated: CASTGWGSSYNEQFF.

The V and J genes are TRBV7-2 and TRBJ2-1; 11 bases align to TRBD2. Per germline, CDR1 SGHTA and CDR2 FQGNSA. Trimming took 5 bases from V and 6 from J; bases not matched to a gene: 9. The CDR3 has 16 residues. The CDR3 spells CASSPVAGGPANEQFF. CDR3 bases: TGTGCCAGCAGCCCCGTAGCGGGAGGGCCAGCCAATGAGCAGTTCTTC. The full variable domain, rest sourced from reference TRBV7-2 and TRBJ2-1, is GAGVSQSPSNKVTEKGKDVELRCDPISGHTALYWYRQSLGQGLEFLIYFQGNSAPDKSGLPSDRFSAERTGGSVSTLTIQRTQQEDSAVYLCASSPVAGGPANEQFFGPGTRLTVL.

On this clone: The junction differs from germline at one of its ends, possibly a read error. V is TRBV28 and J is TRBJ2-3; 9 bases are shared with TRBD1. CDR1 is MDHEN, CDR2 SYDVKM, per germline. There are 17 residues in the CDR3. The CDR3 nucleotides read TGTGCCAGCCGTTTGCCCCTTTGGACAGGGGCGGCAGATACGCAGTATTTT. This sequence encodes CASRLPLWTGAADTQYF.

The chain uses TRBV28 and TRBJ2-5; TRBD2 aligns across 8 bases. The CDR3 is 12 residues long. After removal of 6 bases from V and 4 bases from J, the junction contained 1 base not matched to a gene. Per the germline V gene, CDR1 is MDHEN and CDR2 is SYDVKM. The CDR3 region is CASSGRAETQYF. The CDR3 region has the DNA TGTGCCAGCAGCGGGAGGGCAGAGACCCAGTACTTC.

DNA for the CDR3: TGTGCCAGCAGCCAAGCACACCCGGGACAGGGACCCTACGAGCAGTACTTC. This encodes CASSQAHPGQGPYEQYF. The chain carries TRBV14 and TRBJ2-7; TRBD1 matches at 9 bases. Germline V CDR1 and CDR2: SGHDN, FVKESK. This CDR3 has 17 residues. V shed 1 base and J 2 bases; nucleotides not matched to a gene: 9. Combining the CDR3 with reference TRBV14 and TRBJ2-7 gives the whole variable domain EAGVTQFPSHSVIEKGQTVTLRCDPISGHDNLYWYRRVMGKEIKFLLHFVKESKQDESGMPNNRFLAERTGGTYSTLKVQPAELEDSGVYFCASSQAHPGQGPYEQYFGPGTRLTVT.

V and J are TRBV2 and TRBJ2-7; 7 bases match TRBD1. This CDR3 region has 14 residues. The V segment lost 7 bases and the J segment 1 base; nucleotides outside the gene matches: 7. The germline V gene has CDR1 SNHLY and CDR2 FYNNEI. The CDR3 region has the DNA TGTGCCAGCAAAATCACGGGACAGTCCTACGAGCAGTACTTC. This translates into CASKITGQSYEQYF.

The chain uses TRBV7-8 and TRBJ2-2; 7 bases are shared with TRBD2. J was trimmed by 0 bases and V by 5 bases; bases with no gene match: 15. Germline V gene lookup returns CDR1 SGHVS and CDR2 FQNEAQ. The CDR3 contains 19 residues. The CDR3 nucleotides read TGTGCCAGCAGCCCGCAAGGTCTAGGACTAGACGCGAACACCGGGGAGCTGTTTTTT. It translates to CASSPQGLGLDANTGELFF. The complete variable domain, with remaining parts taken from reference TRBV7-8 and TRBJ2-2, reads GAGVSQSPRYKVAKRGQDVALRCDPISGHVSLFWYQQALGQGPEFLTYFQNEAQLDKSGLPSDRFFAERPEGSVSTLKIQRTQQEDSAVYLCASSPQGLGLDANTGELFFGEGSRLTVL.

Concerning this clone itself: In the same sample, other DNA sequences code for this CDR3. V usage is TRBV5-1 and J usage is TRBJ2-3, with 7 positions matching TRBD2. This CDR3 has 15 amino acids. V dropped 1 base and J dropped 2; count of bases not matched to a gene: 4. In germline, CDR1 is SGHRS, CDR2 YFSETQ. CDR3: CASSLSSGNTDTQYF. The CDR3 DNA sequence: TGCGCCAGCAGCTTGTCTAGCGGCAACACAGATACGCAGTATTTT.

A few counts support this clone. CDR3 loop: CASSGGLAGWGNEQFF. The DNA of the CDR3 is TGTGCCAGCAGTGGGGGACTAGCGGGATGGGGCAATGAGCAGTTCTTC. The chain employs TRBV28 and TRBJ2-1, with 13 bases aligning to TRBD2. V lost 5 bases and J lost 6; bases outside the gene matches: 7. CDR1 is MDHEN, CDR2 SYDVKM, per germline. The CDR3 contains 16 residues.

The chain joins TRBV19 to TRBJ2-6, with 7 bases aligning to TRBD1. Trimming took 9 bases from V and 2 from J; bases not matched to a gene: 10. CDR1 and CDR2 from the germline V gene are LNHDA and SQIVND (reference sequence). The CDR3 totals 16 residues. CDR3 region: CASGDRVQAGANVLTF. The CDR3 DNA sequence: TGTGCCAGCGGAGACAGGGTACAAGCTGGGGCCAACGTCCTGACTTTC.

V gene TRBV11-1 combines with J gene TRBJ1-1, with D unclear. V gave up 5 bases and J gave up 0 bases, with 7 bases separating them. The germline V gene has CDR1 SGHAT and CDR2 FQDESV (reference sequence). The CDR3 runs to 13 residues. The CDR3 bases are TGTGCCAGCAGCACCAATATGAACACTGAAGCTTTCTTT. It yields the protein CASSTNMNTEAFF.

The V and J genes are TRBV2 and TRBJ2-7, with TRBD1 matching over 9 bases. V lost 8 bases, J lost 5 bases, and 10 bases stayed unmatched. Germline V gene sequence: CDR1 SNHLY, CDR2 FYNNEI. The CDR3 totals 14 residues. CDR3 loop: CASGDNRGRDEQYF. DNA of the CDR3: TGTGCCAGCGGAGACAACAGGGGGCGGGACGAGCAGTACTTC.

In its sample, this clone was seen once. V gene TRBV6-6 combines with J gene TRBJ2-2, with a weak D call TRBD1 (5 bases). V dropped 7 bases and J dropped 2 bases, with 11 bases sitting between them. CDR3 size: 14 residues. Germline CDR1 MNHNY, CDR2 SVGAGI (reference sequence). The CDR3 spells CASTGRANTGELFF. DNA of the CDR3: TGTGCCAGCACAGGCAGGGCCAACACCGGGGAGCTGTTTTTT.

The chain employs TRBV15 and TRBJ2-2; D call uncertain. CDR1 and CDR2 (germline): LNHNV, YYDKDF (reference sequence). This CDR3 has 17 amino acids. V was cut by 0 bases and J by 0 bases, with 11 bases left in between. The CDR3 nucleotides are TGTGCCACCAGCAGAGATGGAACGGCCGCGAACACCGGGGAGCTGTTTTTT. Amino acid sequence: CATSRDGTAANTGELFF.

This chain links TRBV4-1 with TRBJ1-6; 8 nucleotides agree with TRBD1. The CDR3 runs 15 residues. Germline values: CDR1 MGHRA, CDR2 YSYEKL. V dropped 4 bases and J dropped 9; count of bases not matched to a gene: 8. CDR3 nucleotides: TGCGCCAGCAGCCGACAGACAGGGGAGGCTTCACCCCTCCACTTT. Its translation is CASSRQTGEASPLHF.

The gene calls are TRBV5-6 and TRBJ2-1, with TRBD1 matching 8 bases. V was clipped by 5 bases and J by 4 bases; unmatched bases: 11. Germline V gene lookup returns CDR1 SGHDT and CDR2 YYEEEE. CDR3 length: 16 residues. The CDR3 spells CASSTTGGRGYNEQFF. The CDR3 DNA follows: TGTGCCAGCAGTACCACAGGGGGGCGCGGGTACAATGAGCAGTTCTTC.

This clone has only a few counts. The chain employs TRBV2 and TRBJ2-7, with D possibly matching TRBD1 (5 bases). With 2 bases removed from V and 6 bases from J, the gap between germline ends came to 14 bases. The germline V gene has CDR1 SNHLY and CDR2 FYNNEI. The CDR3 is made up of 14 amino acids. This CDR3 reads CASSETGVRVEQYF. The CDR3, as DNA: TGTGCCAGCAGTGAAACTGGAGTCAGGGTCGAGCAGTACTTC. Filled out from reference TRBV2 and TRBJ2-7, the complete variable domain reads EPEVTQTPSHQVTQMGQEVILRCVPISNHLYFYWYRQILGQKVEFLVSFYNNEISEKSEIFDDQFSVERPDGSNFTLKIRSTKLEDSAMYFCASSETGVRVEQYFGPGTRLTVT.

This clone was detected a few times. The chain uses TRBV6-5 and TRBJ1-2; no firm D call. Germline CDR1 reads MNHEY; CDR2 reads SVGAGI. The CDR3 runs 15 residues. V gave up 2 bases and J gave up 9 bases, with 19 bases separating them. The CDR3: CASSYTFGRSSSYTF. CDR3 DNA sequence: TGTGCCAGCAGTTACACTTTCGGACGGAGCTCTAGCTACACCTTC.

As to this clone: Other nucleotide sequences from this sample produce the same CDR3. CDR3 nucleotides: TGTGCCAGCAGTTTACGGACAGGGGACGGAAACACCATATATTTT. This codes for CASSLRTGDGNTIYF. The chain recombines TRBV27 with TRBJ1-3; 9 bases are shared with TRBD1. After removal of 2 bases from V and 4 bases from J, the junction contained 3 bases not matched to a gene. There are 15 residues in the CDR3. The germline gives CDR1 MNHEY, CDR2 SMNVEV (reference sequence).

The chain has TRBV5-1 and TRBJ2-1, with 10 nucleotides matching TRBD2. Unmatched junction bases numbered 6, after V lost 7 bases and J lost 8 bases. The CDR3 extends over 13 amino acids. Germline V gives CDR1 SGHRS, CDR2 YFSETQ. The CDR3 reads CASASGSIDEQFF. The CDR3 nucleotides are TGCGCCAGCGCTAGCGGGAGTATAGATGAGCAGTTCTTC. The full variable domain, with the rest looked up from reference TRBV5-1 and TRBJ2-1, is KAGVTQTPRYLIKTRGQQVTLSCSPISGHRSVSWYQQTPGQGLQFLFEYFSETQRNKGNFPGRFSGRQFSNSRSEMNVSTLELGDSALYLCASASGSIDEQFFGPGTRLTVL.

The CDR3 bases are TGTGCCAGCAGGCGGGACATGGAAGTGGAGCAGCCCCAGCATTTT. Translation: CASRRDMEVEQPQHF. The J gene is TRBJ1-5, the V gene TRBV2; TRBD1 is a possible D gene (6 bases). Germline assignment: CDR1 SNHLY and CDR2 FYNNEI. The CDR3 has 15 residues. V was shortened by 6 bases and J by 7 bases, with 19 bases between the two germline ends.

The chain combines TRBV6-6 with TRBJ2-4; 10 positions agree with TRBD1. The ends lost 7 bases at V and 1 base at J; junction bases unmatched: 7. This CDR3 has 16 amino acids. CDR1 and CDR2 from the germline V gene are MNHNY and SVGAGI (reference sequence). The CDR3 DNA is TGTGCCAGCACCCAGCCGGGACAGGGGGCCAAAAACATTCAGTACTTC. Encoded protein: CASTQPGQGAKNIQYF.

This clone has only a few counts. The rearrangement uses TRBV29-1 and TRBJ1-1, with D possibly matching TRBD1 (5 bases). V was shortened by 0 bases and J by 4 bases, with 12 bases between the two germline ends. The CDR3 extends over 14 amino acids. In germline, CDR1 is SQVTM, CDR2 ANQGSEA. The CDR3 DNA reads as TGCAGCGTTGAAGATTACAGGTACGGCACTGAAGCTTTCTTT. It translates to CSVEDYRYGTEAFF.

CDR3 nucleotide sequence: TGCGCCAGCACCGGACAGGGGGCTTACAATGAGCAGTTCTTC. It specifies CASTGQGAYNEQFF. This chain connects TRBV5-1 to TRBJ2-1; 11 nucleotides align to TRBD1. Looked up from germline, CDR1 is SGHRS and CDR2 is YFSETQ. The CDR3 extends over 14 amino acids. Trimming at V came to 6 bases and at J to 4 bases, leaving 3 bases not matched to a gene.

The rearrangement links TRBV18 to TRBJ2-7, with 8 bases lining up with TRBD1. V gave up 3 bases and J gave up 6 bases; unmatched junction bases: 7. CDR3 size: 14 residues. Germline assignment: CDR1 KGHSH and CDR2 LQKENI. The CDR3 spells CASSPKTGVGEQYF. DNA for the CDR3: TGTGCCAGCTCACCCAAGACAGGGGTCGGCGAGCAGTACTTC.

The V gene is TRBV28, the J gene TRBJ2-5; 8 nucleotides agree with TRBD1. J lost 5 bases, V lost 2 bases, and 7 bases had no gene match. CDR1 and CDR2 (germline): MDHEN, SYDVKM. CDR3 length: 15 residues. The CDR3 DNA reads TGTGCCAGCAGTTTAGATCAGGGGGCATGGGAGACCCAGTACTTC. Translating it yields CASSLDQGAWETQYF.

The chain joins TRBV5-1 to TRBJ2-7, with D perhaps TRBD1 or TRBD2 (5 bases each). V lost 4 bases, J lost 3 bases, and 14 bases lay in between. The germline V gene has CDR1 SGHRS and CDR2 YFSETQ. This CDR3 contains 14 residues. Written as DNA, the CDR3 is TGCGCCAGCAGCATCGACCGGGACGGCTACGAGCAGTACTTC. Amino acids: CASSIDRDGYEQYF.

This clone was counted at least ten times. The sample carries other DNA sequences with the same CDR3. This chain uses TRBV28 with TRBJ1-5, with D unresolved. This CDR3 comprises 13 residues. Trimming removed 2 bases at V and 2 bases at J, with 4 bases between. Germline V gene lookup returns CDR1 MDHEN and CDR2 SYDVKM. The CDR3: CASSLPGNQPQHF. In nucleotides, the CDR3 is TGTGCCAGCAGTTTACCGGGCAATCAGCCCCAGCATTTT.

V gene TRBV5-1 combines with J gene TRBJ1-1; 8 nucleotides align to TRBD1. Unmatched junction bases numbered 12, after V lost 6 bases and J lost 11 bases. Germline CDR1 is SGHRS and CDR2 is YFSETQ. CDR3 size: 13 residues. The CDR3 nucleotides read TGCGCCAGCACAGGGGGCGAAAATTCGCCTGCTTTCTTT. Protein: CASTGGENSPAFF.

The chain has TRBV21-1 and TRBJ2-3; no DNA check was done on the table's D call, TRBD2. TRBV21-1 corresponds to a pseudogene. This CDR3 contains 15 residues. Here the CDR3 DNA reads TGTGCCAGCAGCAAGACTAGCGGGACCGCAGATACGCAGTATTTT. Amino acids: CASSKTSGTADTQYF.